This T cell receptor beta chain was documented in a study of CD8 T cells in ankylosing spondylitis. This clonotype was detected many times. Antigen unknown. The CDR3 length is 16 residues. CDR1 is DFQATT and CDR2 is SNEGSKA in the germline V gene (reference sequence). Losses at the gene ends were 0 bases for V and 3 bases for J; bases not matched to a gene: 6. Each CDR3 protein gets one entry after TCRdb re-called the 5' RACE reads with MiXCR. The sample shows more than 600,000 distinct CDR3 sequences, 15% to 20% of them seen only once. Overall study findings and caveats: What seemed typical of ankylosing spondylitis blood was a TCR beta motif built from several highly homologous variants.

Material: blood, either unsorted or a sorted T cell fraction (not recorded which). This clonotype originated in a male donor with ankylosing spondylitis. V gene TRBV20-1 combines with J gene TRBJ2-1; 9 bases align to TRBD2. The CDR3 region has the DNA TGCAGTGCTAGAGATCCCGCTAGCGGGAACTACAATGAGCAGTTCTTC. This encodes CSARDPASGNYNEQFF.